These T cell receptor beta chains were read from a single sample in a study of blood T cells in healthy people across ages. TCRdb independently ran MiXCR on the 5' RACE reads; one entry per CDR3 protein. The sample records some 550,000 distinct CDR3 sequences, less than 60% being singletons. Sequenced: blood. These receptors were obtained from a man older than 75 in good health. Each CDR3 is given with its conserved first and last residue. Each record gives: J gene, V gene, clone size, D gene, CDR3 DNA, CDR3 protein. A D gene is named only where the DNA matches it firmly. Size tells how often a clone was seen (once, few, many) or the class of an expanded clone, and some rows leave it out.

TRBJ2-1	TRBV7-2	NA	NA	TGTGCCACTGCGGGATCATCCTACAATGAGCAGTTCTTC	CATAGSSYNEQFF
TRBJ2-3	TRBV7-2	NA	TRBD2	TGTGCCAGCAGCTTAGTCGGGACTAGCACCACAGATACGCAGTATTTT	CASSLVGTSTTDTQYF
TRBJ2-6	TRBV7-2	few	NA	TGTGCCAGCAGCTTAAAGATCGGGACATCCTTAAGTGGGGCCAACGTCCTGACTTTC	CASSLKIGTSLSGANVLTF
TRBJ1-1	TRBV28	NA	NA	TGTGCCAGCAGCAACCCGCTGGGTGGGGGTGGGACTGAAGCTTTCTTT	CASSNPLGGGGTEAFF
TRBJ2-5	TRBV7-2	NA	NA	TGTGCCAGCAGCTTAAGGAGGGGCGGCGGAGAGACCCAGTACTTC	CASSLRRGGGETQYF
TRBJ2-5	TRBV7-2	NA	TRBD2	TGTGCCAGCAGCTTAGTATTCCTAGCGGGAGTATCAGAGACCCAGTACTTC	CASSLVFLAGVSETQYF
TRBJ2-3	TRBV4-3	NA	TRBD2	TGCGCCAGCAGCCAAGTGTCTAGCGGGGGAGGAGATACGCAGTATTTT	CASSQVSSGGGDTQYF
TRBJ2-5	TRBV7-2	NA	NA	TGTGCCAGCAGCTTGGAGGCGTACCAAGAGACCCAGTACTTC	CASSLEAYQETQYF
TRBJ1-2	TRBV6-1	few	TRBD1	TGTGCCAGCAGTGCGTTACCGGGACAGGGGGCGAATGGCTACACCTTC	CASSALPGQGANGYTF
TRBJ2-5	TRBV12-3/TRBV12-4	NA	TRBD1	TGTGCCAGCAGTTTACAGGGACAGACTCAAGAGACCCAGTACTTC	CASSLQGQTQETQYF
TRBJ2-1	TRBV4-1	NA	NA	TGCGCCAGCAGCCAACAGCCTTGGGGCTACAATGAGCAGTTCTTC	CASSQQPWGYNEQFF
TRBJ2-1	TRBV29-1	few	NA	TGCAGCGTTCGGGACTCCAGTTTTGCCTACAATGAGCAGTTCTTC	CSVRDSSFAYNEQFF
TRBJ2-7	TRBV6-5	many	TRBD1	TGTGCCAGCAGTGACAGGACAGGCGGGGAGCAGTACTTC	CASSDRTGGEQYF
TRBJ2-1	TRBV7-2	many	NA	TGTGCCAGCAGCTTAGTGCGGGACAATGAGCAGTTCTTC	CASSLVRDNEQFF
TRBJ2-2	TRBV7-2	NA	NA	TGTGCCAGCAGCTTACAAGCCCCGCCACCCGGGGAGCTGTTTTTT	CASSLQAPPPGELFF
TRBJ1-1	TRBV29-1	NA	NA	TGCAGCGTTGTTGGGGTAATGGGCACTGAAGCTTTCTTT	CSVVGVMGTEAFF
TRBJ2-3	TRBV6-5	many	NA	TGTGCCAGCAGGGGTGGTAGGCGTAGGACAGATACGCAGTATTTT	CASRGGRRRTDTQYF
TRBJ1-1	TRBV10-3	NA	NA	TGTGCCATCAGAAAGATCCTTCAGGGTGAAGCTTTCTTT	CAIRKILQGEAFF
TRBJ1-4	TRBV11-1	NA	TRBD1	TGTGCCAACAGCCCGGGACAGCGGAGAATGCTGTTTTTT	CANSPGQRRMLFF
TRBJ2-7	TRBV20-1	NA	TRBD2	TGCAGTGCTAGAGATGCTACTAGCGGGAGAGGCGAGCAGTACTTC	CSARDATSGRGEQYF
TRBJ2-7	TRBV6-6	NA	TRBD1	TGTGCCAGCAGTTACGGGGGAGGACAGGGGAGGATTACCGAGCAGTACTTC	CASSYGGGQGRITEQYF
TRBJ2-7	TRBV5-5	NA	TRBD2	TGTGCCAGCAGCTTATCGACTAGCCTCCCCTACGAGCAGTACTTC	CASSLSTSLPYEQYF
TRBJ1-1	TRBV5-6	NA	NA	TGTGCCAGCAGCTTGCGTGTGGGCGAAGCTTTCTTT	CASSLRVGEAFF
TRBJ1-2	TRBV7-2	NA	NA	TGTGCCAGCAGCTTAGAAGACAGGACCTTCTACACCTTC	CASSLEDRTFYTF